This TCR beta chain derives from a study of blood T cells in healthy people across ages. The V and J ends lost 0 bases and 0 bases respectively, with 11 bases between them. This CDR3 has 15 amino acids. Germline-derived CDR1 and CDR2 are DFQATT and SNEGSKA (reference sequence). The table lists this clonotype with a few counts. A second PCR, run for about 7 to 12 cycles, used a sample-barcoded 5' primer plus a J-beta primer mix. TCRdb reanalysed the 5' RACE reads using MiXCR and keeps one entry per CDR3 protein. The repertoire holds around 1,800,000 distinct CDR3 sequences, with around 42% as singletons.

Source material: blood. The V and J genes are TRBV20-1 and TRBJ2-5; maybe TRBD1 (6 bases). This TCR came from a human donor in good health. In DNA, the CDR3 is TGCAGTGCTAGAGAAGGGACACAGTACCAAGAGACCCAGTACTTC. This sequence encodes CSAREGTQYQETQYF.